Shown below are 23 T cell receptor beta chains from a single sample sequenced in a study of blood T cell repertoires in COVID-19. Clones were read by immunoSEQ multiplex PCR, and TCRdb kept only the in-frame ones, dropping some. The sample gives about 260,000 clones, about 88% of which show up once; around 3.6% is in the top ten. Sequencing was carried out using peripheral blood. Receptors originate from a young man with active or convalescent COVID-19.

The V and J genes are TRBV2 and TRBJ2-5; possibly TRBD2 for D (6 bases). The CDR3 totals 12 residues. Between the trimmed V and J ends, which lost 8 bases and 3 bases, there was a span of 10 bases. Germline CDR1 SNHLY, CDR2 FYNNEI. CDR3 region: CASGRGKETQYF. The CDR3 DNA reads TGTGCCAGCGGACGGGGGAAAGAGACCCAGTACTTC.

The chain couples TRBV28 to TRBJ2-1; D gene uncertain. The CDR3 sequence is 13 residues long. The V and J ends lost 3 bases and 3 bases respectively, with 6 bases between them. CDR1 MDHEN and CDR2 SYDVKM come from the germline V gene. CDR3 sequence: CASSFADYNEQFF. The CDR3 bases are TGTGCCAGCAGTTTTGCAGACTACAATGAGCAGTTCTTC.

The J gene is TRBJ1-1, the V gene TRBV21-1; the table's D call TRBD1 went unverified against the DNA. TRBV21-1 corresponds to a pseudogene. This CDR3 region has 15 residues. The CDR3 sequence is CASSPDNSGDTEAFF. The CDR3 DNA reads TGTGCCAGCAGCCCCGACAATTCAGGGGACACTGAAGCTTTCTTT.

The CDR3 bases are TGTGCCAGCTCACCTAGGGGGCACTCTGGGGCCAACGTCCTGACTTTC. This sequence encodes CASSPRGHSGANVLTF. This rearrangement joins TRBV18 to TRBJ2-6; 7 bases fit TRBD1. J gave up 0 bases and V 3 bases, and 2 bases lay outside the gene matches. The CDR3 extends over 16 amino acids. CDR1 and CDR2 from the germline V gene are KGHSH and LQKENI. The full variable domain, with the rest looked up from reference TRBV18 and TRBJ2-6, is NAGVMQNPRHLVRRRGQEARLRCSPMKGHSHVYWYRQLPEEGLKFMVYLQKENIIDESGMPKERFSAEFPKEGPSILRIQQVVRGDSAAYFCASSPRGHSGANVLTFGAGSRLTVL.

V is TRBV9 and J is TRBJ1-3; possible D gene TRBD1, 6 bases. Germline CDR1 is SGDLS and CDR2 is YYNGEE. CDR3 length: 16 residues. V shed 5 bases and J shed 1 base, with 16 bases lying between them. The CDR3 sequence: CASSKRLGGSGNTIYF. CDR3 in DNA: TGTGCCAGCAGTAAACGCCTAGGGGGTTCTGGAAACACCATATATTTT.

This chain connects TRBV6-5 to TRBJ2-1; no definite D call. CDR3 length: 12 amino acids. Germline V CDR1 and CDR2: MNHEY, SVGAGI. Trimming cost V 7 bases and J 1 base, with 5 bases left between them. CDR3 DNA: TGTGCCAGCATAAATTCCTACAATGAGCAGTTCTTC. It codes for CASINSYNEQFF.

The V and J genes are TRBV27 and TRBJ2-2; 9 bases fit TRBD1. CDR1 is MNHEY, CDR2 SMNVEV, per germline (reference sequence). V shed 3 bases and J 2 bases; nucleotides not matched to a gene: 4. There are 16 residues in the CDR3. The CDR3 coding sequence is TGTGCCAGCAGTTTCAGACAGGGGGTAAACACCGGGGAGCTGTTTTTT. Its translation is CASSFRQGVNTGELFF.

This clone turned up a few times. The chain carries TRBV6-6 and TRBJ2-5; 7 nucleotides align to TRBD1. CDR1 is MNHNY and CDR2 is SVGAGI in the germline V gene (reference sequence). This CDR3 has 14 residues. V dropped 4 bases and J dropped 1; count of bases not matched to a gene: 3. For the CDR3, the DNA is TGTGCCAGCAGTTCCCACAGGGGCCAAGAGACCCAGTACTTC. It specifies CASSSHRGQETQYF.

The V and J genes are TRBV5-6 and TRBJ2-7; TRBD2 matches 11 bases. The germline V gene encodes CDR1 SGHDT and CDR2 YYEEEE. V lost 5 bases, J lost 3 bases, and 7 bases stayed unmatched. CDR3 length: 15 residues. The CDR3 sequence: CASSYGTSGVYEQYF. Written as DNA, the CDR3 is TGTGCCAGCAGTTACGGGACTAGCGGAGTCTACGAGCAGTACTTC.

This sequence joins TRBV6-2 or TRBV6-3 and TRBJ2-1; TRBD2 matches at 13 bases. This CDR3 contains 18 residues. Germline assignment: CDR1 MNHEY and CDR2 SVGEGT. Trimming took 2 bases from V and 0 from J; bases not matched to a gene: 4. CDR3: CASSYGRLAGGSYNEQFF. The CDR3 nucleotides read TGTGCCAGCAGTTACGGGAGACTAGCGGGAGGCTCCTACAATGAGCAGTTCTTC.

This chain uses TRBV5-1 with TRBJ1-1; 8 bases map to TRBD1. The CDR3 has 16 residues. J was trimmed by 2 bases and V by 4 bases; bases with no gene match: 10. Germline V gene sequence: CDR1 SGHRS, CDR2 YFSETQ. The CDR3 coding sequence is TGCGCCAGCAGCCGAAGCAGGGGGCGAACAAACACTGAAGCTTTCTTT. Translated: CASSRSRGRTNTEAFF.

The chain links TRBV24-1 to TRBJ2-1; 13 bases align to TRBD2. Germline V CDR1 and CDR2: KGHDR, SFDVKD. The CDR3 has 17 residues. Unmatched junction bases numbered 10, after V lost 4 bases and J lost 8 bases. Here the CDR3 DNA reads TGTGCCACCAGTGACACGCCGGGACTAGCGGGGTGGCATGAGCAGTTCTTC. Translation gives CATSDTPGLAGWHEQFF.

The genes are TRBV27 and TRBJ2-7, with a tentative D call TRBD2 (5 bases). Between the trimmed V and J ends, which lost 5 bases and 5 bases, there was a span of 10 bases. The CDR3 has 12 amino acids. Germline V gives CDR1 MNHEY, CDR2 SMNVEV (reference sequence). The CDR3 loop is CASSGSVDEQYF. As DNA, the CDR3 is TGTGCCAGCAGTGGGAGTGTGGACGAGCAGTACTTC.

This clone occurred once. This chain connects TRBV2 to TRBJ1-4, with D possibly matching TRBD1 (5 bases). The CDR3 covers 15 residues. Per the germline V gene, CDR1 is SNHLY and CDR2 is FYNNEI. V lost 8 bases to trimming and J lost 2 bases, with 15 bases between them. CDR3 nucleotides: TGTGCCAGCCAAGAAGGGGTGAGCACTAATGAAAAACTGTTTTTT. Protein product: CASQEGVSTNEKLFF.

This sequence joins TRBV25-1 and TRBJ2-4; tentative D call: TRBD1 (6 bases). Trimming took off 8 bases at V and 9 bases at J, with 20 bases between the two ends. This CDR3 comprises 14 residues. Germline V gene lookup returns CDR1 MGHDK and CDR2 SYGVNS. CDR3 sequence reads: CASPCRKEGGIQYF. The CDR3 nucleotides are TGTGCCAGCCCCTGTCGTAAGGAAGGGGGCATTCAGTACTTC.

This sequence joins TRBV7-3 and TRBJ1-1; 8 positions match TRBD1. The CDR3 spans 14 residues. The germline gives CDR1 SGHTA, CDR2 FQGTGA. V lost 5 bases and J lost 5; bases outside the gene matches: 7. This CDR3 is CASSPGQGRTEAFF. The CDR3 DNA follows: TGTGCCAGCAGCCCCGGACAGGGAAGGACTGAAGCTTTCTTT.

V and J are TRBV19 and TRBJ1-3; D is ambiguous. There are 15 residues in the CDR3. V was pared by 3 bases and J by 2 bases, with 11 bases between. From germline, CDR1 is LNHDA and CDR2 SQIVND (reference sequence). CDR3 nucleotide sequence: TGTGCCAGTAGTATCGCGGAGGGCACTGGAAACACCATATATTTT. Translating it yields CASSIAEGTGNTIYF.

This clone was seen only once. The chain has TRBV10-3 and TRBJ2-7; D possibly corresponds to TRBD1 (5 bases). Germline V gene lookup returns CDR1 ENHRY and CDR2 SYGVKD. V shed 8 bases and J shed 0 bases, with 8 bases lying between them. The CDR3 sequence is 12 residues long. This CDR3 is CAILGDSYEQYF. CDR3 sequence (DNA): TGTGCCATCTTAGGGGACTCCTACGAGCAGTACTTC.

The chain has TRBV30 and TRBJ2-5; no reliable D call. V was clipped by 7 bases and J by 1 base, with 10 bases between them. The CDR3 length is 12 residues. Germline V lookup: CDR1 GTSNPN, CDR2 SVGIG (reference sequence). CDR3 nucleotides: TGTGCCTCCCAGGATGCCCAAGAGACCCAGTACTTC. Protein product: CASQDAQETQYF.

In this sample, this clone turned up a few times. The chain employs TRBV29-1 and TRBJ1-2, with a weak D call TRBD1 (6 bases). The germline V and J ends were trimmed by 1 base and 3 bases, with 9 bases remaining between them. The germline V gene encodes CDR1 SQVTM and CDR2 ANQGSEA. The CDR3 has 13 residues. CDR3 in DNA: TGCAGCGTTGAAGTGGGGACACACTATGGCTACACCTTC. As protein: CSVEVGTHYGYTF.

This clone was detected only a few times. V is TRBV7-6 and J is TRBJ1-1; D is possibly TRBD1 (6 bases). The germline gives CDR1 SGHVS, CDR2 FNYEAQ. The CDR3 sequence is 16 residues long. Trimming shortened V by 2 bases and J by 0 bases, and 13 bases separated the two germline ends. CDR3 sequence reads: CASSLLTGRMNTEAFF. CDR3 coding DNA: TGTGCCAGCAGCTTATTGACAGGTAGGATGAACACTGAAGCTTTCTTT.

This rearrangement joins TRBV21-1 to TRBJ2-1; the D segment call TRBD2 is taken from the table without a DNA check. TRBV21-1 is a documented pseudogene. The CDR3 extends over 15 amino acids. CDR3 nucleotide sequence: TGTGCCAGCAGCCGAACTAGCGGGAGATACAATGAGCAGTTCTTC. Protein product: CASSRTSGRYNEQFF.

The chain couples TRBV27 to TRBJ2-7, with TRBD2 identical over 11 bases. The CDR3 has 15 amino acids. J gave up 4 bases and V 8 bases, and 10 bases lay outside the gene matches. Looked up from germline, CDR1 is MNHEY and CDR2 is SMNVEV (reference sequence). The CDR3 DNA reads TGTGCCAGCGGCCTGGTAGCGGGAGGGCCTTACGAGCAGTACTTC. It codes for CASGLVAGGPYEQYF.